This T cell receptor beta chain emerged from a study of T cells after yellow fever vaccination. TCRdb redid the calling of the 5' RACE reads with MiXCR, one entry per CDR3 protein. The sample includes about 320,000 distinct CDR3 sequences, approximately 4.5% of them seen just once. Germline V CDR1 and CDR2: SGHTA, FQGNSA. This CDR3 is 15 amino acids long. Trimming pared 5 bases from V and 5 bases from J, leaving 13 bases between. The chain recombines TRBV7-2 with TRBJ1-6, with a weak D call TRBD1 (5 bases). The sequence was obtained from a man between 18 and 35 years old who received the YFV17D yellow fever vaccine. The input for sequencing was PBMCs, taken 15 days after the yellow fever booster vaccination. This chain's CDR3 is CASSTLWGDNSPLHF. CDR3 in DNA: TGTGCCAGCAGCACCCTCTGGGGGGATAATTCACCCCTCCACTTT.